This note documents a single TCR beta chain sequence. Its antigen is not known. The data are from a study of T cells expressing NK-cell markers. Study-level information: It was sorted CD3+CD56-NKG2C+, CD3+CD56+NKG2C- and CD3+CD56+NKG2C+ T cells that provided the TCR beta repertoires.

TCRdb reworked the 5' RACE reads into one entry per CDR3 protein, no DNA. Recorded for this sample: about 550,000 distinct CDR3 sequences. Overall study results and limits: Dominant NKG2C+ clonotypes were found to form roughly 1.0-7.0% of CD8+ T cells in a handful of donors. There were a handful of donors in whom these clonotypes also led the CD3+CD56-NKG2C+ fraction.

The germline V gene has CDR1 MNHEY and CDR2 SMNVEV (reference sequence). This CDR3 contains 14 residues. The source material was blood T cells: a sorted CD56 or NKG2C T cell subset, CD4+ or CD8+ T cells, or bulk PBMC T cells (not recorded which). V and J are TRBV27 and TRBJ2-7; without DNA, the TCRdb call of TRBD1 cannot be checked. The sequence derives from a man younger than 30 in good health. The CDR3 is CASATRDPPYEQYF.